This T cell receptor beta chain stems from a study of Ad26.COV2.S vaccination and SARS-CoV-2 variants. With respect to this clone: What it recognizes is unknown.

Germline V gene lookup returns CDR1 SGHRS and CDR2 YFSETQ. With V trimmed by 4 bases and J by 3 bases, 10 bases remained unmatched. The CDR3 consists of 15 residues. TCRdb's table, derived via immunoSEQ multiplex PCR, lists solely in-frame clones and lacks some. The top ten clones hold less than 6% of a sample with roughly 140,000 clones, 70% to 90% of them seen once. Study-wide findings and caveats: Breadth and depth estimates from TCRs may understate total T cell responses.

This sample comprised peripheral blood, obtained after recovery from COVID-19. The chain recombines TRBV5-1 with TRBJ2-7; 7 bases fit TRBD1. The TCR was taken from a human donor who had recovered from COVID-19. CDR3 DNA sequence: TGCGCCAGCAGCCAAGCCCCGGGACAGCTCTACGAGCAGTACTTC. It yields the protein CASSQAPGQLYEQYF.